This T cell receptor beta chain was identified in a study of shared clonotypes between healthy human individuals (TCRdb year 2020). The study in broad terms: The cohort comprised a couple of women and three men aged 18 to 49 years. For each donor, CD4 naive and CD4 memory were each given three plates, CD8 naive was given two plates, and CD8 memory was given one plate. To estimate repertoire size and how much clonotype sharing occurs between individuals, the study deeply sequenced the blood TCR repertoires of about 5 healthy adults. Libraries were prepared and TCR repertoires were sequenced by different laboratories using diverse techniques, in order to increase sequencing depth and limit assay-specific biases. Each donor's leukapheresis produced roughly between roughly 0.85 and 9.5 billion PBMCs.

What the authors observed across the whole study: Even with the large sequencing depth, rarefaction of the sorted-subset datasets indicated that sequencing was incomplete. The genetic and exposure-history diversity represented was limited by the small number of donors. Higher generation probabilities were observed for clonotypes shared by all four sorted-subset donors than for non-shared clonotypes. Sharing across several donors was observed for approximately 4.6% of naive CD4, under 4% of naive CD8, about 2.3% of memory CD4, and about 0.38% of memory CD8 clonotypes. Based on pairwise subsampling, the degree of clonotype sharing among donors was expected to be affected by sequencing depth. Larger estimated clonotype richness was generally found for naive subsets than for memory subsets. Sampling was limited to blood, and TCR repertoires in tissue likely differ from TCR repertoires in blood.

Trimming removed 5 bases from V and 7 bases from J; the gene matches leave 8 bases unexplained. Reading the germline V gene gives CDR1 SGHVS and CDR2 FNYEAQ. From its cysteine to its phenylalanine, the CDR3 spans 14 amino acids. Left in the record is the CDR3 DNA by itself, 42 bases read in frame from the first base. Using the deep immunoSEQ assay, multiplex PCR amplified TCR CDR3 regions from genomic DNA. Genomic DNA extracted from each cell subset was distributed evenly over all wells of several immunoSEQ 96-well plates, and each plate served as one replicate. Each replicate PCR for sorted subsets received around 200 ng genomic DNA, equal to about 30,000 T cell genomes. The purified libraries were quantified using a Qubit 3.0 fluorometer, sized with a Bioanalyzer 2100, and then quantified again using the KAPA Library Quantification kit. Every immunoSEQ 96-well plate was sequenced on a separate single-read 150-cycle Illumina NextSeq 550 flow cell. The paper's data handling went like this. The immunoSEQ output contained only junctional sequences without quality scores, so filtering could not match that applied to full-length reads. To assign V/J genes and CDR3, sequences were annotated against IMGT germline references using PyIR, a Python wrapper for IgBLAST v1.9. Any read was removed if the V/J assignment was weak (E-value above 1e-6), the CDR3 was missing, or the read contained stop codons, out-of-frame junctions, or ambiguous translated residues. V3J clonotypes were defined as sequences sharing an identical inferred V gene, J gene, and CDR3 amino acid sequence. To compute the percentage overlap between repertoires, the number of shared unique clonotypes was divided by the size of the smaller repertoire. RTK rarefaction, the Chao1 estimator, and Recon v2.1 estimates of unobserved clonotypes were used to assess repertoire richness. Generation probabilities for all TCRbeta clonotypes obtained by the gDNA method from several donors were computed using OLGA. TCRdb limited this immuneACCESS table to in-frame rearrangements with V and J called. A share of clones is missing; checked studies link under half to unresolved V genes, and the rest is unexplained. V, J and clone size are those of that table, while D and trimming were read from the DNA. The sample records some 600,000 clones, approximately 96% of which are singletons. The ten largest make up about 0.11% of the sample.

A word on this clone: The antigen this receptor binds is unknown. No much larger clonotype is one base removed from it; base qualities were not supplied.

CD8 naive samples were CD45RO-negative cells positively selected for CCR7, giving a CD45RA+CCR7+ population that excluded TemRA cells. The donors were healthy, HIV-negative adults with no recently reported acute infections or vaccinations. Only Caucasian adults living in Nashville, Tennessee, USA were represented among the donors. After blood collection by leukapheresis, PBMCs were isolated using Ficoll-Histopaque density gradient centrifugation and then cryopreserved in the vapor phase of liquid nitrogen. Purity and quantity of every magnetically sorted T cell population were checked by analytical flow cytometry. From each sorted fraction, genomic DNA was isolated and quantified by UV absorbance on a Nanodrop 2000c.

Here the chain combines TRBV7-6 and TRBJ2-1, and 7 bases in between align with TRBD1. The TCR comes from a woman aged 25 to 39 in good health. Material for sequencing was naive CD8+ T cells sorted from blood. The meaning of the sample's cell subset or site label: CD45RA+CCR7+. This receptor carries the CDR3 CASSTGQFMNEQFF. The DNA reads TGTGCCAGCAGCACGGGACAGTTTATGAATGAGCAGTTCTTC.